This entry lists 20 T cell receptor beta chains sequenced from one sample in a study of blood T cells in healthy people across ages. A second PCR, run for about 7 to 12 cycles, used a sample-barcoded 5' primer plus a J-beta primer mix. Using its own MiXCR run on the 5' RACE reads, TCRdb lists one record per CDR3 protein. This sample has 580,000 or so distinct CDR3 sequences, with around half found just once. The sample taken for sequencing was blood. The receptors were sampled from an older man in good health.

In this sample, this clonotype turned up once. The chain couples TRBV29-1 to TRBJ2-7, with 9 bases fitting TRBD1. Germline CDR1 SQVTM, CDR2 ANQGSEA. The V gene end was trimmed by 6 bases and the J gene end by 7 bases; junction bases not matched to a gene: 10. CDR3 size: 13 residues. The CDR3 sequence is CSVGDGTGIEQYF. The CDR3 DNA follows: TGCAGCGTCGGGGACGGGACAGGGATTGAGCAGTACTTC.

This clonotype was observed a single time. The CDR3 is CASSYSAGGSYEQYF. The CDR3 region has the DNA TGTGCCAGCAGTTACTCGGCAGGGGGCTCCTACGAGCAGTACTTC. The chain is built from TRBV6-5 and TRBJ2-7; 7 nucleotides match TRBD1. CDR3 length: 15 amino acids. The V gene's germline CDR1 is MNHEY and CDR2 SVGAGI. Trimming cost V 0 bases and J 0 bases; bases outside gene matches: 2.

This clonotype has just a few counts. The chain carries TRBV20-1 and TRBJ2-1; TRBD2 agrees at 10 bases. V shed 1 base, J shed 7 bases, and the junction held 7 bases outside the gene matches. The CDR3 is 15 amino acids. Germline V gene sequence: CDR1 DFQATT, CDR2 SNEGSKA (reference sequence). The CDR3 spells CSARGPSGGENEQFF. In DNA, the CDR3 is TGCAGTGCTAGAGGCCCTAGCGGGGGAGAGAATGAGCAGTTCTTC.

The chain uses TRBV15 and TRBJ2-7; the D is unclear. Germline CDR1 reads LNHNV; CDR2 reads YYDKDF (reference sequence). V was pared by 0 bases and J by 4 bases, with 16 bases between. The CDR3 extends over 16 amino acids. Here the CDR3 DNA reads TGTGCCACCAGCAGAGAATTTCATTCGAGATCGTACGAGCAGTACTTC. This codes for CATSREFHSRSYEQYF.

The chain links TRBV6-5 to TRBJ1-4, with 7 positions matching TRBD1. The V gene's germline CDR1 is MNHEY and CDR2 SVGAGI. V was clipped by 9 bases and J by 7 bases; unmatched bases: 11. The CDR3 is 14 amino acids. CDR3 protein: CASSADRDGEKLFF. For the CDR3, the DNA is TGTGCCAGTAGTGCAGACAGGGACGGTGAAAAACTGTTTTTT.

The chain carries TRBV12-3 or TRBV12-4 and TRBJ2-1; D possibly corresponds to TRBD2 (5 bases). Trimming removed 4 bases at V and 7 bases at J, with 8 bases between. The CDR3 runs to 12 residues. CDR3 nucleotides: TGTGCCAGCAGTTCTAGGGAGAATGAGCAGTTCTTC. This encodes CASSSRENEQFF.

The CDR3 protein is CSFRLAGSTDTQYF. In nucleotides, the CDR3 is TGCAGCTTTCGACTAGCGGGGAGCACAGATACGCAGTATTTT. The chain uses TRBV29-1 and TRBJ2-3, with 11 bases fitting TRBD2. With V trimmed by 8 bases and J by 0 bases, 4 bases remained unmatched. CDR3 length equals 14 residues. Germline V gene lookup returns CDR1 SQVTM and CDR2 ANQGSEA.

J is TRBJ2-2 and V is TRBV27; maybe TRBD2 (6 bases). CDR3 length: 16 residues. Germline lookup yields CDR1 MNHEY and CDR2 SMNVEV (reference sequence). The V gene lost 1 base and the J gene lost 2 bases, with 11 bases spanning the gap. CDR3 sequence (DNA): TGTGCCAGCAGTTTATTTGCGGGGCCCAACACCGGGGAGCTGTTTTTT. It is translated as CASSLFAGPNTGELFF.

This clonotype was observed a few times. The rearrangement joins TRBV5-1 to TRBJ2-1, with 7 bases that match TRBD2. The J segment lost 5 bases and the V segment lost 1 base, leaving 6 bases of the junction unmatched. The germline gives CDR1 SGHRS, CDR2 YFSETQ. This CDR3 comprises 15 residues. CDR3 region: CASSLNGLGHNEQFF. DNA of the CDR3: TGCGCCAGCAGCTTGAACGGACTAGGCCACAATGAGCAGTTCTTC.

This clonotype came up a few times. V usage is TRBV11-2 and J usage is TRBJ2-4, with TRBD2 identical over 7 bases. CDR3 length: 12 amino acids. Losses at the gene ends were 5 bases for V and 11 bases for J; bases not matched to a gene: 6. Germline V gene lookup returns CDR1 SGHAT and CDR2 FQNNGV. Written as DNA, the CDR3 is TGTGCCAGCAGCCCCGGACTAGGCCTTCAGTACTTC. Translating it yields CASSPGLGLQYF.

The chain joins TRBV3-1 to TRBJ2-1, with 10 bases identical to TRBD1. From germline, CDR1 is LGHDT and CDR2 YNNKEL (reference sequence). This CDR3 comprises 14 residues. The V gene end was trimmed by 6 bases and the J gene end by 9 bases; junction bases not matched to a gene: 8. This CDR3 reads CASRMTGGAGEQFF. CDR3 DNA: TGTGCCAGCAGGATGACAGGGGGCGCGGGTGAGCAGTTCTTC.

At least ten counts were recorded for this clonotype. The genes are TRBV6-5 and TRBJ2-1; 7 nucleotides align to TRBD1. CDR1 is MNHEY and CDR2 is SVGAGI in the germline V gene. J lost 3 bases, V lost 6 bases, and 8 bases had no gene match. The CDR3 loop spans 15 amino acids. The CDR3: CASSYRTGSYNEQFF. CDR3 DNA: TGTGCCAGCAGCTACCGGACAGGCAGCTACAATGAGCAGTTCTTC.

The chain carries TRBV7-9 and TRBJ2-5, with D possibly being TRBD2 (6 bases). This CDR3 region has 14 residues. V was cut by 1 base and J by 6 bases, with 12 bases left in between. In germline, CDR1 is SEHNR, CDR2 FQNEAQ (reference sequence). CDR3 protein: CASSLESGWKTQYF. CDR3 in DNA: TGTGCCAGCAGCTTAGAGAGCGGGTGGAAGACCCAGTACTTC.

This clonotype has ten or more counts. The rearrangement joins TRBV6-5 to TRBJ2-7, with 9 bases identical to TRBD1. The germline V gene encodes CDR1 MNHEY and CDR2 SVGAGI. Germline trimming cut 6 bases from V and 0 bases from J; bases unmatched to any gene: 9. The CDR3 totals 16 residues. The CDR3: CASRRTGALRSYEQYF. The CDR3 nucleotides are TGTGCCAGCAGACGGACAGGGGCCCTACGCTCCTACGAGCAGTACTTC.

This clonotype was picked up many times. The CDR3 DNA sequence: TGCGCCAGCAGTGAGAGACAGGGGTCTGGGGCCAACGTCCTGACTTTC. Translating gives CASSERQGSGANVLTF. V and J are TRBV10-1 and TRBJ2-6; 8 bases are a match to TRBD1. J lost 1 base, V lost 2 bases, and 1 base had no gene match. The CDR3 spans 16 residues. Germline assignment: CDR1 WNHNN and CDR2 SYGVQD (reference sequence).

The chain joins TRBV4-3 to TRBJ2-5; D is possibly TRBD2 (6 bases). Germline V lookup: CDR1 LGHNA, CDR2 YSLEER. The CDR3 has 15 residues. V was cut by 0 bases and J by 11 bases, with 19 bases left in between. CDR3: CASSQDIGRMGEQYF. CDR3 nucleotide sequence: TGCGCCAGCAGCCAAGATATTGGGAGGATGGGTGAGCAGTACTTC.

This clonotype was counted only a few times. This chain connects TRBV15 to TRBJ2-3; 10 bases are a match to TRBD1. Looked up from germline, CDR1 is LNHNV and CDR2 is YYDKDF (reference sequence). The CDR3 covers 15 residues. The J segment lost 6 bases and the V segment lost 5 bases, leaving 8 bases of the junction unmatched. CDR3: CATSPRDRGKDTQYF. DNA for the CDR3: TGTGCCACCAGCCCCCGGGACAGGGGTAAGGATACGCAGTATTTT.

The V call is TRBV7-2, the J call TRBJ2-1; D perhaps matches TRBD2 (6 bases). V was pared by 7 bases and J by 5 bases, with 30 bases between. CDR3 size: 19 residues. Per the germline V gene, CDR1 is SGHTA and CDR2 is FQGNSA. CDR3 sequence reads: CASNSYYPRGGIRDNEQFF. CDR3 bases: TGTGCCAGCAACTCATACTACCCGAGGGGCGGGATTAGGGACAATGAGCAGTTCTTC.

This chain connects TRBV28 to TRBJ2-7, with D possibly called TRBD1 or TRBD2 (5 bases each). Trimming took 5 bases from V and 1 from J, leaving 9 bases between them. Germline CDR1 is MDHEN and CDR2 is SYDVKM. The CDR3 contains 13 residues. CDR3 DNA: TGTGCCAGCAGTGGGACGGAGTCCTACGAGCAGTACTTC. It yields the protein CASSGTESYEQYF.

The chain uses TRBV20-1 and TRBJ2-3; unclear D gene. Trimming shortened V by 2 bases and J by 4 bases, and 7 bases separated the two germline ends. Germline V gene data show CDR1 as DFQATT and CDR2 as SNEGSKA (reference sequence). This CDR3 has 12 residues. The CDR3 region is CSARRVPDTQYF. Written as DNA, the CDR3 is TGCAGTGCTAGACGGGTTCCAGATACGCAGTATTTT.